This is a list of T cell receptor beta chains from one sample in a study of blood T cells in healthy people across ages. TCRdb fed the 5' RACE reads into MiXCR, producing one record per CDR3 protein. Of some 1,800,000 distinct CDR3 sequences in the sample, 39% were seen once. The specimen sequenced was blood. The receptors stem from a human donor in good health. Each CDR3 is given without its conserved first and last residue. Size is stated for part of the rows, as once, few or many counts, or as a class when the clone is expanded.

>TRBJ2-1|TRBV7-9|10|.
ASSLTFSEQF
>TRBJ1-4|TRBV4-3|13|once
ASSQDLRPGEKLF
>TRBJ1-2|TRBV4-1|12|.
ASSQGPSHYGYT
>TRBJ2-6|TRBV11-3|13|.
ASGLEGSGANVLT
>TRBJ1-2|TRBV20-1|11|.
SASPPGLYGYT
>TRBJ2-7|TRBV5-1|12|few
ASSFRGQTYEQY
>TRBJ1-5|TRBV4-2|13|.
ASSLQDSGNQPQH
>TRBJ1-1|TRBV29-1|9|many
SVQNSVEAF
>TRBJ1-1|TRBV6-5|11|.
ASSYSGTSEAF
>TRBJ1-5|TRBV28|14|few
ASTGLTRTPGQPQH
>TRBJ2-7|TRBV6-2/TRBV6-3|13|few
ASSYSLAGPYEQY
>TRBJ2-1|TRBV20-1|13|.
SASGLAEIYNEQF
>TRBJ2-1|TRBV7-2|13|many
ASSLATGSYNEQF
>TRBJ2-4|TRBV14|12|few
ASSQAGDWNIQY
>TRBJ1-2|TRBV5-1|13|.
ASSWTSYSGYGYT
>TRBJ2-4|TRBV12-3/TRBV12-4|14|few
ASSLLRDLAKNIQY
>TRBJ2-5|TRBV7-2|12|.
ASSLEHRQEAQY
>TRBJ1-4|TRBV29-1|11|.
SVNRGYTDTQF
>TRBJ2-4|TRBV7-9|11|.
ASSFTGYQEEY
>TRBJ1-2|TRBV7-2|12|few
ASSLGGRAYGYT
>TRBJ1-4|TRBV30|11|.
AWSAGLNEKLF
>TRBJ2-1|TRBV7-9|12|many
ASSLLSTYNEQF